Presented here are 6 T cell receptor beta chains from one specimen sequenced in a study of identical twins. Each CDR3 protein is one row after TCRdb ran MiXCR on the 5' RACE reads. The sample carries around 1.7 million distinct CDR3 sequences, around 29% recorded once. The source material was cord blood. The receptors originated from a newborn girl in good health.

The chain has TRBV7-2 and TRBJ2-5, with D uncertain. The J call may be in error: the DNA end matches TRBJ2-7 better. The length of the CDR3 is 12 residues. Germline assignment: CDR1 SGHTA and CDR2 FQGNSA. DNA for the CDR3: TGTGCCAGCAGCTCAACCAGACACGAGCAGTACTTC. It yields the protein CASSSTRHEQYF.

This clonotype was seen only a few times. The CDR3: CATSTPQGVAFF. The CDR3 nucleotides read TGTGCCACCAGCACCCCACAGGGAGTCGCTTTCTTT. The V gene is TRBV15, the J gene TRBJ1-1; perhaps TRBD1 as D (6 bases). Trimming cost V 4 bases and J 11 bases, with 14 bases left between them. Germline V gives CDR1 LNHNV, CDR2 YYDKDF (reference sequence). The CDR3 is 12 amino acids.

The chain uses TRBV28 and TRBJ2-2; either TRBD1 or TRBD2 may fit D (5 bases each). The length of the CDR3 is 15 residues. Germline V gene sequence: CDR1 MDHEN, CDR2 SYDVKM. Trimming left V 3 bases short and J 3 bases short, with 11 bases between. In DNA, the CDR3 is TGTGCCAGCAGTTTCCGGGACGTTTACACCGGGGAGCTGTTTTTT. Protein sequence: CASSFRDVYTGELFF.

This clonotype was detected a few times. The V gene is TRBV4-2, the J gene TRBJ1-3; D gene ambiguous. V was shortened by 4 bases and J by 3 bases, with 13 bases between the two germline ends. The germline gives CDR1 LGHNA, CDR2 YNFKEQ. The length of the CDR3 is 15 residues. CDR3 protein: CASSRGGFLGNTIYF. CDR3 sequence (DNA): TGTGCCAGCAGCCGCGGTGGGTTCCTTGGAAACACCATATATTTT.

This clonotype was observed a few times. The chain joins TRBV9 to TRBJ1-5; D is unresolved. Trimming removed 4 bases from V and 2 bases from J, with 19 bases in between. Germline V lookup: CDR1 SGDLS, CDR2 YYNGEE. The CDR3 spans 17 residues. The CDR3 loop is CASSSGVGGFRNQPQHF. The CDR3 nucleotides read TGTGCCAGCAGCTCGGGAGTGGGAGGATTTCGCAATCAGCCCCAGCATTTT.

This CDR3 is CASSEWGESSYNEQFF. For the CDR3, the DNA is TGTGCCAGCAGTGAATGGGGGGAGAGCTCCTACAATGAGCAGTTCTTC. The V call is TRBV2, the J call TRBJ2-1; D may be TRBD2 (6 bases). Germline assignment: CDR1 SNHLY and CDR2 FYNNEI. With 2 bases removed from V and 0 bases from J, the gap between germline ends came to 11 bases. The CDR3 is made up of 16 amino acids.